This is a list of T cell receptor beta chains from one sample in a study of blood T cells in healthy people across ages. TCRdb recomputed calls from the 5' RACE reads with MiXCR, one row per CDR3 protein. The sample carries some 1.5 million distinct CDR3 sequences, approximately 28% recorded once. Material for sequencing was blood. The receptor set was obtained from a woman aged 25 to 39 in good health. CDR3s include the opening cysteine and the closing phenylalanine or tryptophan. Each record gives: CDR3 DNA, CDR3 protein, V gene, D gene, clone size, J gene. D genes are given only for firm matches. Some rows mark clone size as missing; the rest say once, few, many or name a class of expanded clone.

cdr3_nt: TGTGCCAGTAGTGGCAGACTAGCGGGGAGCTCCTACGAGCAGTACTTC; cdr3_aa: CASSGRLAGSSYEQYF; v_call: TRBV19; d_call: TRBD2; clone_size: NA; j_call: TRBJ2-7
cdr3_nt: TGTGCCAGCCGCAGCTTAGCCCGGGACAGGGCACACGAGCAGTACTTC; cdr3_aa: CASRSLARDRAHEQYF; v_call: TRBV7-9; d_call: TRBD1; clone_size: many; j_call: TRBJ2-7
cdr3_nt: TGCAGCGTTCAGGACGTTGAATCCTATAATTCACCCCTCCACTTT; cdr3_aa: CSVQDVESYNSPLHF; v_call: TRBV29-1; d_call: NA; clone_size: few; j_call: TRBJ1-6
cdr3_nt: TGTGCCAGCATTCCATCGACAGGTAGTTATCAGCCCCAGCATTTT; cdr3_aa: CASIPSTGSYQPQHF; v_call: TRBV28; d_call: NA; clone_size: once; j_call: TRBJ1-5
cdr3_nt: TGCAGTGCTGGGCAGCGGGGCACAGATACGCAGTATTTT; cdr3_aa: CSAGQRGTDTQYF; v_call: TRBV20-1; d_call: NA; clone_size: NA; j_call: TRBJ2-3
cdr3_nt: TGCAGTGCTAGGCGGGAGAGCTCCTACAATGAGCAGTTCTTC; cdr3_aa: CSARRESSYNEQFF; v_call: TRBV20-1; d_call: TRBD2; clone_size: NA; j_call: TRBJ2-1
cdr3_nt: TGTGCCAGCAGCTTTACAGCGGGGGACACAGATACGCAGTATTTT; cdr3_aa: CASSFTAGDTDTQYF; v_call: TRBV7-2; d_call: TRBD2; clone_size: NA; j_call: TRBJ2-3
cdr3_nt: TGCAGCGTTGAGCGACTCTACGAGCAGTACTTC; cdr3_aa: CSVERLYEQYF; v_call: TRBV29-1; d_call: NA; clone_size: many; j_call: TRBJ2-7
cdr3_nt: TGTGCCAGCAGTGATGGGGATCATCAGCCCCAGCATTTT; cdr3_aa: CASSDGDHQPQHF; v_call: TRBV6-1; d_call: NA; clone_size: few; j_call: TRBJ1-5
cdr3_nt: TGTGCCAGCAGCTTTGGGGGGACAGGGTCCTGGGGCACTGAAGCTTTCTTT; cdr3_aa: CASSFGGTGSWGTEAFF; v_call: TRBV12-3/TRBV12-4; d_call: TRBD1; clone_size: NA; j_call: TRBJ1-1
cdr3_nt: TGCGCCAGCAGCCCTGGACAGAGAATGAACACTGAAGCTTTCTTT; cdr3_aa: CASSPGQRMNTEAFF; v_call: TRBV5-1; d_call: NA; clone_size: NA; j_call: TRBJ1-1
cdr3_nt: TGTGCCAGCAGCCCTCAATTGGCCAGGGAGGGAAAACTGTTTTTT; cdr3_aa: CASSPQLAREGKLFF; v_call: TRBV7-2; d_call: NA; clone_size: once; j_call: TRBJ1-4
cdr3_nt: TGTGCCATCAGTGAGTCGTGGGAGGCCGGGGAGCTGTTTTTT; cdr3_aa: CAISESWEAGELFF; v_call: TRBV10-3; d_call: NA; clone_size: NA; j_call: TRBJ2-2
cdr3_nt: TGTGCCAGCAGCTTAGCGCGGGCTAGCGGGGGCACAGATACGCAGTATTTT; cdr3_aa: CASSLARASGGTDTQYF; v_call: TRBV7-9; d_call: TRBD2; clone_size: NA; j_call: TRBJ2-3
cdr3_nt: TGTGCCAGCCTGACGGGAGAAGAGACCCAGTACTTC; cdr3_aa: CASLTGEETQYF; v_call: TRBV7-2; d_call: NA; clone_size: many; j_call: TRBJ2-5
cdr3_nt: TGTGCCAGCAGTTACTCTGGGGGAGGGCCAGGCGAGCAGTACTTC; cdr3_aa: CASSYSGGGPGEQYF; v_call: TRBV6-5; d_call: TRBD2; clone_size: NA; j_call: TRBJ2-7
cdr3_nt: TGCGCCAGCAGCTCTAACACGCCCTATGGCTACACCTTC; cdr3_aa: CASSSNTPYGYTF; v_call: TRBV5-1; d_call: NA; clone_size: few; j_call: TRBJ1-2
cdr3_nt: TGTGCCAGCAGCGCCGGGACAGGGCCTGAAAAACTGTTTTTT; cdr3_aa: CASSAGTGPEKLFF; v_call: TRBV7-2; d_call: TRBD1; clone_size: NA; j_call: TRBJ1-4
cdr3_nt: TGCAGTGCTTTCGGGCAAGGTAGCTCCTACGAGCAGTACTTC; cdr3_aa: CSAFGQGSSYEQYF; v_call: TRBV20-1; d_call: NA; clone_size: NA; j_call: TRBJ2-7
cdr3_nt: TGTGCCAGCAGTCCACGGGACAAATCCACCGGGGAGCTGTTTTTT; cdr3_aa: CASSPRDKSTGELFF; v_call: TRBV6-5; d_call: NA; clone_size: NA; j_call: TRBJ2-2
cdr3_nt: TGTGCCAGCAGCTTAGTTCGGGGCGGCAACAAAAACATTCAGTACTTC; cdr3_aa: CASSLVRGGNKNIQYF; v_call: TRBV7-2; d_call: NA; clone_size: many; j_call: TRBJ2-4
cdr3_nt: TGTGCCATCTCGGGGATCGGCACCTACGAGCAGTACTTC; cdr3_aa: CAISGIGTYEQYF; v_call: TRBV6-2/TRBV6-3; d_call: NA; clone_size: NA; j_call: TRBJ2-7
cdr3_nt: TGCGCCAGCAGCCAAGTCTATGTCTTACGCAATCAGCCCCAGCATTTT; cdr3_aa: CASSQVYVLRNQPQHF; v_call: TRBV4-1; d_call: NA; clone_size: NA; j_call: TRBJ1-5
cdr3_nt: TGTGCCAGCAGCTTGGGGACTAGCATCGCAGATACGCTGTATTTT; cdr3_aa: CASSLGTSIADTLYF; v_call: TRBV11-3; d_call: TRBD2; clone_size: NA; j_call: TRBJ2-3
cdr3_nt: TGTGCCAGCAGCCTCCAAGGGACAGCCTCTGGGGCTTTCTTT; cdr3_aa: CASSLQGTASGAFF; v_call: TRBV3-1; d_call: TRBD1; clone_size: few; j_call: TRBJ1-1
cdr3_nt: TGTGCCTGGAGTGCCGGGACTAGGAGCACAGATACGCAGTATTTT; cdr3_aa: CAWSAGTRSTDTQYF; v_call: TRBV30; d_call: TRBD2; clone_size: few; j_call: TRBJ2-3
cdr3_nt: TGTGCCAGCACGGGGGGGACAGGGGTACGGAGCAATCAGCCCCAGCATTTT; cdr3_aa: CASTGGTGVRSNQPQHF; v_call: TRBV6-1; d_call: TRBD1; clone_size: few; j_call: TRBJ1-5
cdr3_nt: TGTGCCAGCAGCTTGGGTCTTGAGGGGGCGGGGAATGAGCAGTTCTTC; cdr3_aa: CASSLGLEGAGNEQFF; v_call: TRBV5-4; d_call: NA; clone_size: NA; j_call: TRBJ2-1
cdr3_nt: TGTGCCAGCAGTTACGTAGCGGGGTTAGCCTACGAGCAGTACTTC; cdr3_aa: CASSYVAGLAYEQYF; v_call: TRBV6-5; d_call: TRBD2; clone_size: many; j_call: TRBJ2-7
cdr3_nt: TGTGCCTGGAACCACCGGGGTGACACAGATACGCAGTATTTT; cdr3_aa: CAWNHRGDTDTQYF; v_call: TRBV30; d_call: NA; clone_size: NA; j_call: TRBJ2-3
cdr3_nt: TGTGCCAGCAGCGGACAGGGCCCTAATCAGCCCCAGCATTTT; cdr3_aa: CASSGQGPNQPQHF; v_call: TRBV7-2; d_call: TRBD1; clone_size: many; j_call: TRBJ1-5
cdr3_nt: TGCGCCAGCAGCTTCGGGGACTCTCTCACAGATACGCAGTATTTT; cdr3_aa: CASSFGDSLTDTQYF; v_call: TRBV5-1; d_call: NA; clone_size: NA; j_call: TRBJ2-3
cdr3_nt: TGTGCCAGCAGCTTAGGAGTTGTATCGGGGGTCTACAATGAGCAGTTCTTC; cdr3_aa: CASSLGVVSGVYNEQFF; v_call: TRBV7-6; d_call: NA; clone_size: NA; j_call: TRBJ2-1